This T cell receptor (beta chain) was sequenced in a study of blood T cell repertoires in COVID-19. About the research overall: The study drew acute and convalescent COVID-19 samples from the United States, Italy and Spain. T cells, B-cell-depleted T cells, or PBMCs supplied cDNA or gDNA.

In the original analysis: Nucleated cell number was recorded as an estimate derived from reference gene primer amplification. Using immunoSEQ multiplex PCR, the repertoire was profiled, and TCRdb retains in-frame clones only, with some absent. That table furnishes V, J and clone size, whereas the DNA furnished D and trimming. The sample includes 250,000 to 300,000 clones, 80% to 90% seen only once; the top ten take less than 3%. The V gene lost 4 bases and the J gene lost 1 base, with 5 bases spanning the gap. The CDR3 runs to 13 residues. Sequenced material: peripheral blood. The gene calls are TRBV12-3 or TRBV12-4 and TRBJ1-5, with a weak D call TRBD1 (5 bases). This receptor was obtained from a woman younger than 45 with active or convalescent COVID-19. Here the CDR3 DNA reads TGTGCCAGCAGTTGGACAAGCAATCAGCCCCAGCATTTT. Translation gives CASSWTSNQPQHF.